This T cell receptor delta chain appears in the sequencing data of a study of gamma-delta T cells after stem cell transplantation. TCRdb called clones anew from the RT-PCR reads with CATT. The table has over 9,000 delta-chain clones, approximately 37% seen once. Unmatched junction bases numbered 21, after V lost 4 bases and J lost 2 bases. The CDR3 runs 21 residues. Germline V gene sequence: CDR1 TSWWSYY, CDR2 QGS. The source of this sequence is a human donor. It is not recorded whose cells these are; they may come from a transplant donor. The chain couples TRDV1 to TRDJ1; TRDD3 matches at 11 bases. The material sequenced was gamma-delta T cells. The CDR3 sequence: CALGVRFPYWGIGIRTDKLIF. The CDR3 coding sequence is TGTGCTCTTGGGGTCCGCTTCCCCTACTGGGGGATAGGGATTAGGACCGATAAACTCATCTTT.